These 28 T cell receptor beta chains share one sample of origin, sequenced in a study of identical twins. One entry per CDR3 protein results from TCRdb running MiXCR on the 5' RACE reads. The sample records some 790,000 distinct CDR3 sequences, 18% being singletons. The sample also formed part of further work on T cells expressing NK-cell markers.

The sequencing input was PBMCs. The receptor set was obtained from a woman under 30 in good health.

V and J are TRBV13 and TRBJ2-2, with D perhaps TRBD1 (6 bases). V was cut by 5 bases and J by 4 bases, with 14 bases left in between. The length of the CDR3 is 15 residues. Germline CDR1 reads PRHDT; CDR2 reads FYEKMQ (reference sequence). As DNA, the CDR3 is TGTGCCAGCAGCCCCTACAGGGAGCTCACCGGGGAGCTGTTTTTT. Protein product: CASSPYRELTGELFF.

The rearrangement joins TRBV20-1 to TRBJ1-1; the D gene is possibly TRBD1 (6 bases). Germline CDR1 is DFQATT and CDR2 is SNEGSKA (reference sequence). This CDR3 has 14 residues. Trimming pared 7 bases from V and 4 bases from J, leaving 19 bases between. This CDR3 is CSVPPGEEGTEAFF. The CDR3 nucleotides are TGCAGTGTACCCCCAGGGGAGGAGGGCACTGAAGCTTTCTTT.

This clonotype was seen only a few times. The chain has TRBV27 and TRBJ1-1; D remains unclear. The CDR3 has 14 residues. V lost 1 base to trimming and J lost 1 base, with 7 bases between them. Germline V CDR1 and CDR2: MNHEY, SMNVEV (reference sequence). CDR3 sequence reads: CASSLFSRNTEAFF. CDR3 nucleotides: TGTGCCAGCAGTTTATTTAGCAGGAACACTGAAGCTTTCTTT.

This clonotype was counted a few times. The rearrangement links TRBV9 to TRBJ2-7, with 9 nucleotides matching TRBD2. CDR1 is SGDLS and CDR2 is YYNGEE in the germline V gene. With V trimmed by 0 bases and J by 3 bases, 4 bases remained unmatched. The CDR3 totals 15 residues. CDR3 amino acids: CASSVDGTSFYEQYF. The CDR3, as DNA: TGTGCCAGCAGCGTAGATGGGACTAGCTTCTACGAGCAGTACTTC. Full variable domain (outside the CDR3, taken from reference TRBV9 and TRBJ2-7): DSGVTQTPKHLITATGQRVTLRCSPRSGDLSVYWYQQSLDQGLQFLIQYYNGEERAKGNILERFSAQQFPDLHSELNLSSLELGDSALYFCASSVDGTSFYEQYFGPGTRLTVT.

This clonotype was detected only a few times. CDR3 DNA sequence: TGTGCCAGCAGTCCAACAGTGCATGGCTACACCTTC. It encodes CASSPTVHGYTF. This sequence joins TRBV12-3 or TRBV12-4 and TRBJ1-2; the D is unclear. CDR3 size: 12 residues. Trimming cost V 5 bases and J 6 bases, with 10 bases left between them.

The CDR3 DNA reads as TGCAGCGCCAGGGGCGGGGCCCACCGGGGCACAGATACGCAGTATTTT. This gives the protein CSARGGAHRGTDTQYF. This rearrangement joins TRBV29-1 to TRBJ2-3; the D call may be TRBD1 or TRBD2 (6 bases each). The CDR3 runs 16 residues. The V end lost 7 bases, the J end lost 1 base, and 21 bases lay between the germline ends. CDR1 and CDR2 (germline): SQVTM, ANQGSEA.

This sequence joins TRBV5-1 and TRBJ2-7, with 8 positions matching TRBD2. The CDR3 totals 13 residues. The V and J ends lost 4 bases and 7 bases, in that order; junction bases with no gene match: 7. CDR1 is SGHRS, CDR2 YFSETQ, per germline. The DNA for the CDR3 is TGCGCCAGCAGCGCGGGGGGCTCGGGTGAGCAGTACTTC. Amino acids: CASSAGGSGEQYF.

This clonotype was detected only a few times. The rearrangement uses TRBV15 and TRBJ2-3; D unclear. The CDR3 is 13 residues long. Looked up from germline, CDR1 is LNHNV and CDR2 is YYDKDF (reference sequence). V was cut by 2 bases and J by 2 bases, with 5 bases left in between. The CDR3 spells CATSRPDTDTQYF. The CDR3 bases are TGTGCCACCAGCAGACCGGACACAGATACGCAGTATTTT.

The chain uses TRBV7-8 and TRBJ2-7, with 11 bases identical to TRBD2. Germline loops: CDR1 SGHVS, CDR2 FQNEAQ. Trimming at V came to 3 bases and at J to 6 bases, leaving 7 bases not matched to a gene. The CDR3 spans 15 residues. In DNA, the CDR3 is TGTGCCAGCAGCTTGACTAGCGGGACCGTCGGCGAGCAGTACTTC. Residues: CASSLTSGTVGEQYF.

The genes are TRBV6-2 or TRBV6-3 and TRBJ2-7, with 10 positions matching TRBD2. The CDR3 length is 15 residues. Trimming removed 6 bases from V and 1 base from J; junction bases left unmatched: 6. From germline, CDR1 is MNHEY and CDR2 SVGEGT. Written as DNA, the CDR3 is TGTGCCAGCAGAGCTAGCGGGAGCCTATCCTACGAGCAGTACTTC. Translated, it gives CASRASGSLSYEQYF.

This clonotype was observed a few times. The CDR3 sequence: CASEPRASGRADTQYF. CDR3 bases: TGTGCCAGCGAGCCGAGGGCGAGCGGGAGAGCAGATACGCAGTATTTT. The V call is TRBV6-1, the J call TRBJ2-3; 8 positions match TRBD2. The V segment lost 8 bases and the J segment 4 bases; nucleotides outside the gene matches: 14. Germline V gives CDR1 MNHNS, CDR2 SASEGT. This CDR3 comprises 16 residues.

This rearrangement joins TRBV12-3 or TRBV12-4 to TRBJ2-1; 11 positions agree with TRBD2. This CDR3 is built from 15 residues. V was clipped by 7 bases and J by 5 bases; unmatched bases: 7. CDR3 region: CASKPLAGENNEQFF. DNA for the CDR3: TGTGCCAGCAAACCACTAGCGGGGGAAAACAATGAGCAGTTCTTC.

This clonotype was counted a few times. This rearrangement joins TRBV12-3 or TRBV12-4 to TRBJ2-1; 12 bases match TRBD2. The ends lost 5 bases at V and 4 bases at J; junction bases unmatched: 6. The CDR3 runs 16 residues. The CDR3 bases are TGTGCCAGCAGTGCAACTAGCGGGAGGTATTACAATGAGCAGTTCTTC. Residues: CASSATSGRYYNEQFF.

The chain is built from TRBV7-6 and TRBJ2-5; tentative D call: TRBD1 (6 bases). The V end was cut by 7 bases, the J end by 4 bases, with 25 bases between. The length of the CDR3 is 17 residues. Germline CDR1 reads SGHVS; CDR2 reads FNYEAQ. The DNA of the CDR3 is TGTGCCAGCACTAGGACTGGAGGAGACAGGCAAGGAGAGACCCAGTACTTC. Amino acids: CASTRTGGDRQGETQYF.

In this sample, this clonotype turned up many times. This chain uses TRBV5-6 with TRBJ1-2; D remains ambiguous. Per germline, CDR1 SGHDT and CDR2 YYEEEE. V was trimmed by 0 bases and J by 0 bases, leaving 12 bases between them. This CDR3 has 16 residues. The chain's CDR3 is CASSLVWAESNYGYTF. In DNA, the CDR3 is TGTGCCAGCAGCTTGGTATGGGCCGAGTCTAACTATGGCTACACCTTC.

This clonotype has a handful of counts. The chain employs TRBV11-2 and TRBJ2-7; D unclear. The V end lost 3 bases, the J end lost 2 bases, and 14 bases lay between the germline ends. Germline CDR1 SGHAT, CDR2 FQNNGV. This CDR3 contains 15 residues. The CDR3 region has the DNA TGTGCCAGCAGCTTCGGTCAGGCCCCTACCTACGAGCAGTACTTC. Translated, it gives CASSFGQAPTYEQYF.

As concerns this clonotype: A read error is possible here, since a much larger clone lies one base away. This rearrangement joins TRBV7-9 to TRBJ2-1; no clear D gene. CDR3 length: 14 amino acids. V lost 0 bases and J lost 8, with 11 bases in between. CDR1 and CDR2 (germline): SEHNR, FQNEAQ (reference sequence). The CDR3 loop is CASSLAVGSYEQFF. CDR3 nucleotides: TGTGCCAGCAGCTTAGCGGTGGGGTCTTATGAGCAGTTCTTC.

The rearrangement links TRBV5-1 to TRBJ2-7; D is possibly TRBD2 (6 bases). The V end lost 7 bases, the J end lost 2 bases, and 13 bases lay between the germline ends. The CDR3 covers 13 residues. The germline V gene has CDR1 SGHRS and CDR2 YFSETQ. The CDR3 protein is CASHGDLAYEQYF. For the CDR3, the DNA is TGCGCCAGCCACGGGGACTTAGCCTACGAGCAGTACTTC.

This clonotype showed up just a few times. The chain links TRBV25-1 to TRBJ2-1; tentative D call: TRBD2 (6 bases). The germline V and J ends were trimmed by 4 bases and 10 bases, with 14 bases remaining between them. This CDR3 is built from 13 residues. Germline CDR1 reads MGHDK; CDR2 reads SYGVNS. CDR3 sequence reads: CASSVGRLGEQFF. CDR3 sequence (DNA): TGTGCCAGCAGTGTAGGGCGACTAGGGGAGCAGTTCTTC.

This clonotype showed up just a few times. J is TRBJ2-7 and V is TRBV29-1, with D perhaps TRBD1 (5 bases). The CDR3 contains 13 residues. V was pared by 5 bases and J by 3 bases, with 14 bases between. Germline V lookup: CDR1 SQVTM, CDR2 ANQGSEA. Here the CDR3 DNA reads TGCAGCGTTACAGGTATTCGGGTCTACGAGCAGTACTTC. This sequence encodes CSVTGIRVYEQYF.

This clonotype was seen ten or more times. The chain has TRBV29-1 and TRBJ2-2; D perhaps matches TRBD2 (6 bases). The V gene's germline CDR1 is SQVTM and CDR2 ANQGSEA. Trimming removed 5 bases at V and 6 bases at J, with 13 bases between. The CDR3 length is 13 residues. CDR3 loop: CSVLSPSAGELFF. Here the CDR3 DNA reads TGCAGCGTTCTGAGTCCTAGCGCCGGGGAGCTGTTTTTT.

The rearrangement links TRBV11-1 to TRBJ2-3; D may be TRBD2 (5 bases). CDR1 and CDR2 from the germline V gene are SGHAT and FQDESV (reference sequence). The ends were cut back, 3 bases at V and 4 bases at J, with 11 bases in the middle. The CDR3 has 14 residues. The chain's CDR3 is CASSFTRGSDTQYF. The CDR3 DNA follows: TGTGCCAGCAGCTTCACGCGCGGGTCAGATACGCAGTATTTT.

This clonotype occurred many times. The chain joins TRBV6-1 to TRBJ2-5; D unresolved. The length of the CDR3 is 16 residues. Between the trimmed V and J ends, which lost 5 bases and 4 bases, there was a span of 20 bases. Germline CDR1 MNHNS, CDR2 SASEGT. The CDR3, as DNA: TGTGCCAGCAGTCCCCCTACTAATTTGGGTGGAGAGACCCAGTACTTC. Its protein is CASSPPTNLGGETQYF.

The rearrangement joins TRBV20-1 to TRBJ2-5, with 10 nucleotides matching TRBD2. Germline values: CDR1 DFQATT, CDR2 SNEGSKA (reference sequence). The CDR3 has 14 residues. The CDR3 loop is CGQRAGGPSETQYF. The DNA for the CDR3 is TGCGGGCAGAGAGCGGGGGGGCCGTCAGAGACCCAGTACTTC.

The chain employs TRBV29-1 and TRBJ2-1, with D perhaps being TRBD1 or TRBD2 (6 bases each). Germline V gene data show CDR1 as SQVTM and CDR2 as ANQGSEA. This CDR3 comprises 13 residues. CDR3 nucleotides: TGCAGTCATGCTGGGGGGCCCAACAATGAGCAGTTCTTC. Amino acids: CSHAGGPNNEQFF.

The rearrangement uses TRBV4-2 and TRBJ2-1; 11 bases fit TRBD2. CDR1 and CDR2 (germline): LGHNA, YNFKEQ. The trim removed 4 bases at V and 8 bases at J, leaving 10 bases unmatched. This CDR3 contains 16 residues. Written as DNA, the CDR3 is TGTGCCAGCAGCCGTGATCTAGCGGGAGGTTGGGATGAGCAGTTCTTC. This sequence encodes CASSRDLAGGWDEQFF.

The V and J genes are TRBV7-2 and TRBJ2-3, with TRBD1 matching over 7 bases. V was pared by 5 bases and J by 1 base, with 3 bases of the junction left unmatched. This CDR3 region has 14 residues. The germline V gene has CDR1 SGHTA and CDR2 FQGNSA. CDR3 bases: TGTGCCAGCAGCGGACAGGCCCGCACAGATACGCAGTATTTT. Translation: CASSGQARTDTQYF. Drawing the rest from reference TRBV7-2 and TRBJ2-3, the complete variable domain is GAGVSQSPSNKVTEKGKDVELRCDPISGHTALYWYRQSLGQGLEFLIYFQGNSAPDKSGLPSDRFSAERTGGSVSTLTIQRTQQEDSAVYLCASSGQARTDTQYFGPGTRLTVL.

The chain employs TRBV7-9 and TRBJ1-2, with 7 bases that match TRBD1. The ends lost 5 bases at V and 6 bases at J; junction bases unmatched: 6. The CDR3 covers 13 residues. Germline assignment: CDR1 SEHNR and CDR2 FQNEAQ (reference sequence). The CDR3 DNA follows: TGTGCCAGCAGCGAACAGACAGGGAATGGCTACACCTTC. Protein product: CASSEQTGNGYTF.